This TCR beta chain was identified during a study of blood T cells in healthy people across ages. CDR1 DFQATT and CDR2 SNEGSKA come from the germline V gene (reference sequence). The CDR3 consists of 13 residues. Trimming took off 2 bases at V and 2 bases at J, with 7 bases between the two ends. Next came a second PCR, run for about 7 to 12 cycles, which used a sample-barcoded 5' primer along with a J-beta primer mix. TCRdb reprocessed the 5' RACE reads with MiXCR, giving one entry per CDR3 protein. The sample has some 940,000 distinct CDR3 sequences, 25% to 30% seen once; the top ten hold 10%. Separately, the same data were catalogued under a study of T cells of mothers and their children.

The sample consisted of blood. The receptor's source is a woman between 40 and 55 years old in good health. The genes are TRBV20-1 and TRBJ2-1; D gene unclear. The CDR3 loop reads CSARQSAYNEQFF. The CDR3 DNA follows: TGCAGTGCTAGACAGAGCGCCTACAATGAGCAGTTCTTC.